This T cell receptor beta chain was observed in a study of CD8+CD57+ T cells in acquired aplastic anemia. Across the whole study: Sorting CD4+ and CD8+ cells gave DNA averaging approximately 3 ug. CD4+ cells from healthy donors averaged about 9.8 million reads.

Per germline, CDR1 SGHRS and CDR2 YFSETQ. The CDR3 extends over 15 amino acids. Trimming pared 4 bases from V and 5 bases from J, leaving 18 bases between. TCR beta VDJ and CDR3 were profiled, and genomic DNA was the template. TCRdb re-called the reads through MiXCR, storing one row per CDR3 protein. The sample holds around 190,000 distinct CDR3 sequences, approximately 60% seen once. General study points: Patients and controls turned out to have 25 to 35 CD8+ CDR3 sequences in common.

On this clonotype: Its target is not known.

The chain uses TRBV5-1 and TRBJ2-5; a possible D gene is TRBD2 (6 bases). This receptor was identified in a human donor in good health. Sequenced material: sorted CD4+, CD8+, or CD8+CD57+ T cells (not recorded which) from PBMCs. The CDR3 nucleotides read TGCGCCAGCAGCACCGGGGCGGACCGGGGGGAGACCCAGTACTTC. Encoded protein: CASSTGADRGETQYF.